This is a list of T cell receptor beta chains from one sample in a study of brain T cells in children with intractable seizures. The repertoire was sequenced with immunoSEQ multiplex PCR; TCRdb's copy has only in-frame clones and lacks some. This table has 1,400 or so clones, 83% appearing once. The specimen was resected brain tissue, collected at surgery. All receptors come from a boy between 5 and 17 years old with focal cortical dysplasia and intractable seizures. Each CDR3 is given with its conserved first and last residue. D genes are given only for firm matches. Part of the rows lack a size; the others show once, few, many or a class for expanded clones.

V gene	clone size	J gene	D gene	CDR3 DNA	CDR3 protein
TRBV7-9	.	TRBJ2-5	.	TGTGCCAGCAGCTTCCCGTGGGGGACAGAGACCCAGTACTTC	CASSFPWGTETQYF
TRBV30	.	TRBJ1-5	.	TGTGCCTGGAGTGGGGGCAAAGGGGGTCAGCCCCAGCATTTT	CAWSGGKGGQPQHF
TRBV24-1	large	TRBJ2-1	.	TGTGCCACCAGTGATGTCCCGGGACATTTGCAGTTCTTC	CATSDVPGHLQFF
TRBV27	.	TRBJ1-1	.	TGTGCCAGCAGTTATTCCGGGAACACTGAAGCTTTCTTT	CASSYSGNTEAFF
TRBV6-1	.	TRBJ2-7	.	TGTGCCAGCAGTGAATACGGGAACTCCTACGAGCAGTACTTC	CASSEYGNSYEQYF
TRBV3-1/TRBV3-2	.	TRBJ2-5	TRBD2	TGTGCCAGCAGCCAAGCTAGCGGGGGACAAGAGACCCAGTACTTC	CASSQASGGQETQYF
TRBV4-1	.	TRBJ2-1	.	TGCGCCAGCAGCCAAGATCCGGGAAATGAGCAGTTCTTC	CASSQDPGNEQFF
TRBV7-9	.	TRBJ2-3	TRBD2	TGTGCCAGCAGCCTAAACGGGAGGGGCACAGATACGCAGTATTTT	CASSLNGRGTDTQYF
TRBV29-1	once	TRBJ2-1	TRBD2	TGCAGCGTTGGGGGGACTAGCGGGTACAATGAGCAGTTCTTC	CSVGGTSGYNEQFF
TRBV6-5	.	TRBJ1-2	TRBD1	TGTGCCAGCAGCTCGACAGGGGGCAGTGGCTACACCTTC	CASSSTGGSGYTF
TRBV4-1	.	TRBJ1-5	.	TGCGCCAGCAGCCAAGATTTGGCAGGTAATCAGCCCCAGCATTTT	CASSQDLAGNQPQHF
TRBV28	large	TRBJ1-6	TRBD1	TGTGCCAGCAGTTTGCTTACTTACAGGGGTGATAATTCACCCCTCCACTTT	CASSLLTYRGDNSPLHF
TRBV4-1	.	TRBJ1-5	.	TGCGCCAGCAGCCAAGAAGTATGGACAGTGAATAGCAATCAGCCCCAGCATTTT	CASSQEVWTVNSNQPQHF
TRBV6-5	.	TRBJ1-2	TRBD1	TGTGCCAGCACCTATAGGGGACAGTCCCATGGCTACACCTTC	CASTYRGQSHGYTF
TRBV5-4	.	TRBJ1-2	.	TGTGCCAGCAGCTACCCAGGGGAGGTCTATGGCTACACCTTC	CASSYPGEVYGYTF
TRBV29-1	.	TRBJ2-1	.	TGCAGCGTTGAAAGGCAGGGAAATGAGCAGTTCTTC	CSVERQGNEQFF